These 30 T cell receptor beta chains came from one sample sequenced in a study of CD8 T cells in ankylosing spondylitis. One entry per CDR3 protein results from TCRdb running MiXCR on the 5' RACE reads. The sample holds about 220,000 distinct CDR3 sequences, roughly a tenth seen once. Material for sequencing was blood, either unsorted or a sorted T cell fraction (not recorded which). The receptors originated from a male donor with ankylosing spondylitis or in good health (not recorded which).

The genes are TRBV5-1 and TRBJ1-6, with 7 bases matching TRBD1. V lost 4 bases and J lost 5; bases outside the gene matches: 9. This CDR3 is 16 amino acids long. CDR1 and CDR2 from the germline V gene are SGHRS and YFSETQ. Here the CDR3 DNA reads TGCGCCAGCAGCAAAACAGACAGGGCGGATAATTCACCCCTCCACTTT. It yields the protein CASSKTDRADNSPLHF.

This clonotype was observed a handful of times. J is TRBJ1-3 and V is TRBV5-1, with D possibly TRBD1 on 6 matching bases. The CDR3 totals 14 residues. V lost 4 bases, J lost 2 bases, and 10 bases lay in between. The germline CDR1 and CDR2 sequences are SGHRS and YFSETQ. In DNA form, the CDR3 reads TGCGCCAGCAGCGCGGACAGAACTGGAAACACCATATATTTT. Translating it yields CASSADRTGNTIYF.

CDR3 sequence (DNA): TGTGCCAGCAGTTTTCAGTTCCAGGGGCCCTACGAGCAGTACTTC. This gives the protein CASSFQFQGPYEQYF. This rearrangement joins TRBV12-3 or TRBV12-4 to TRBJ2-7, with D perhaps matching TRBD1 (6 bases). The germline V and J ends were trimmed by 3 bases and 2 bases, with 14 bases remaining between them. The CDR3 runs 15 residues.

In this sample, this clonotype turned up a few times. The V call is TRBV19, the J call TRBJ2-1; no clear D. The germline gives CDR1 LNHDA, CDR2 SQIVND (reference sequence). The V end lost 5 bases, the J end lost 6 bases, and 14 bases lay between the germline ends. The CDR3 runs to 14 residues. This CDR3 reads CASSFKRAANEQFF. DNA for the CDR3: TGTGCCAGTAGTTTCAAACGCGCCGCCAATGAGCAGTTCTTC. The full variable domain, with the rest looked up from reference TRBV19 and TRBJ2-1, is DGGITQSPKYLFRKEGQNVTLSCEQNLNHDAMYWYRQDPGQGLRLIYYSQIVNDFQKGDIAEGYSVSREKKESFPLTVTSAQKNPTAFYLCASSFKRAANEQFFGPGTRLTVL.

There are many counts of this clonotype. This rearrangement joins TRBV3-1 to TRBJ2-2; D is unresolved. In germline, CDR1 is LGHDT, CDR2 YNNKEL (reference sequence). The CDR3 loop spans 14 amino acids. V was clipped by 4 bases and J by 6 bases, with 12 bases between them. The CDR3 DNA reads TGTGCCAGCAGCCCCCCTTACGAGCCCGGGGAGCTGTTTTTT. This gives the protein CASSPPYEPGELFF.

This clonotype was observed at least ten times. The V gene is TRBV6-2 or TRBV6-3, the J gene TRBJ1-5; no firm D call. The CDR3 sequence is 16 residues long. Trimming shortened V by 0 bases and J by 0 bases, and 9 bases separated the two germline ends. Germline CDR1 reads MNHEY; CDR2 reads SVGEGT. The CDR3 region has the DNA TGTGCCAGCAGTTACTCCCTGGAATATAGCAATCAGCCCCAGCATTTT. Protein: CASSYSLEYSNQPQHF.

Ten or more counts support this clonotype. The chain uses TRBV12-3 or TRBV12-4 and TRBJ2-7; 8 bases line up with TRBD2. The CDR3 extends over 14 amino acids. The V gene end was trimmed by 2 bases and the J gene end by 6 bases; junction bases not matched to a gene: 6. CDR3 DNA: TGTGCCAGCAGTTTATCCGGGGGGGCGTCCGAGCAGTACTTC. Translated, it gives CASSLSGGASEQYF.

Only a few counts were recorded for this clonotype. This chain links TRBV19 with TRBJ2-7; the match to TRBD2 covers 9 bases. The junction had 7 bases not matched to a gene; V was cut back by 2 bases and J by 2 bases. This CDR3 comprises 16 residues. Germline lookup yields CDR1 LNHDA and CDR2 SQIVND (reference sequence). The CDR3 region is CASSIKAGGVAYEQYF. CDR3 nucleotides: TGTGCCAGTAGTATAAAAGCGGGGGGTGTTGCCTACGAGCAGTACTTC.

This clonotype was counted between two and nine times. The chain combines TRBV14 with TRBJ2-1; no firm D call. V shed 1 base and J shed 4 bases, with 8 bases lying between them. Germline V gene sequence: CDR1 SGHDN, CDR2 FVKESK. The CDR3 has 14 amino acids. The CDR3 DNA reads TGTGCCAGCAGCCAAGTCTCTGGGTACAATGAGCAGTTCTTC. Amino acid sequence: CASSQVSGYNEQFF.

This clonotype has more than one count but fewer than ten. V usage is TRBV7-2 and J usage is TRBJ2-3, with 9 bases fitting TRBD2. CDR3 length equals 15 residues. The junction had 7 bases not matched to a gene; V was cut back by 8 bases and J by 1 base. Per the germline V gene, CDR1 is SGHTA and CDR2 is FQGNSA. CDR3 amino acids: CASEAGGLRTDTQYF. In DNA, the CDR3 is TGTGCCAGCGAAGCGGGGGGCCTTCGCACAGATACGCAGTATTTT.

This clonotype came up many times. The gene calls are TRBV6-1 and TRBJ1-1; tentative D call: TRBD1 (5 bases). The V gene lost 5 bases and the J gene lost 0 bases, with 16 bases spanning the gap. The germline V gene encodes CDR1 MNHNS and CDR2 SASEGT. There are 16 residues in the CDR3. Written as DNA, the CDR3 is TGTGCCAGCAGTCCCCAAACCGCAGGGATGAACACTGAAGCTTTCTTT. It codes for CASSPQTAGMNTEAFF.

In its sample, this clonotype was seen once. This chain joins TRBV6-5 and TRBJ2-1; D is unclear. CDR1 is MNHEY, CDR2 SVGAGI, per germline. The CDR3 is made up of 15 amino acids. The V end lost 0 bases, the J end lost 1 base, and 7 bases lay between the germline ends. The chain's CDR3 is CASSYSARSYNEQFF. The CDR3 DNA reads TGTGCCAGCAGTTACTCCGCCAGGTCCTACAATGAGCAGTTCTTC.

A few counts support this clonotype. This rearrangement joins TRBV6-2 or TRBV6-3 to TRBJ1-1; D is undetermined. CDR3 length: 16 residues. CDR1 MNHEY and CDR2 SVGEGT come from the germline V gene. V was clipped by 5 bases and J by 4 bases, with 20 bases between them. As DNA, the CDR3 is TGTGCCAGCAGTGACACTCCCCGACACCCGGGCACTGAAGCTTTCTTT. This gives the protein CASSDTPRHPGTEAFF.

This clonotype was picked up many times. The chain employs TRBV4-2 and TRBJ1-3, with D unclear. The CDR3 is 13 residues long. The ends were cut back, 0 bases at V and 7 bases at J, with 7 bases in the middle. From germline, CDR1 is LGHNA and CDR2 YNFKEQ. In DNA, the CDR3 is TGTGCCAGCAGCCAAGAAGAAGGGAACACCATATATTTT. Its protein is CASSQEEGNTIYF.

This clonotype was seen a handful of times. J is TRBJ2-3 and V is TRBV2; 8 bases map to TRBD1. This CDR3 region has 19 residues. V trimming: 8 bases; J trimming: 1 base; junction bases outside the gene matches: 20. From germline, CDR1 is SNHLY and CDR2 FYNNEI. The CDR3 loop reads CASCLGQGGGLGGTDTQYF. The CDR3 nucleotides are TGTGCCAGCTGTCTTGGACAGGGCGGCGGGCTGGGGGGCACAGATACGCAGTATTTT.

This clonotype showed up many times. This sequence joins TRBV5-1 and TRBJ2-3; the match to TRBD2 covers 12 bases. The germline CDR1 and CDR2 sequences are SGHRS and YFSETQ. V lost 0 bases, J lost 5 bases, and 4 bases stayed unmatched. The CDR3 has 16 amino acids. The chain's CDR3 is CASSLATSGGLDTQYF. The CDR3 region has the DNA TGCGCCAGCAGCTTGGCCACTAGCGGGGGGTTAGATACGCAGTATTTT.

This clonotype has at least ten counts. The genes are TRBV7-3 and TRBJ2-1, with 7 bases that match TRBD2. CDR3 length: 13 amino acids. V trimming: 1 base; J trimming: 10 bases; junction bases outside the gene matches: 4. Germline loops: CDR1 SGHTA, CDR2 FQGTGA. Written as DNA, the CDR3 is TGTGCCAGCAGCTTAAGCGGGGGAGAAGAGCAGTTCTTC. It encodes CASSLSGGEEQFF.

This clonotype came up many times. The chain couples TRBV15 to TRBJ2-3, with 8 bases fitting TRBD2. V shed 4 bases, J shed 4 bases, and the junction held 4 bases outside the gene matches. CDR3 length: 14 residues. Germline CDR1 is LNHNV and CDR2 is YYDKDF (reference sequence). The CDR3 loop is CATSNGLAPDTQYF. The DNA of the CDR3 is TGTGCCACCAGCAACGGACTAGCCCCAGATACGCAGTATTTT.

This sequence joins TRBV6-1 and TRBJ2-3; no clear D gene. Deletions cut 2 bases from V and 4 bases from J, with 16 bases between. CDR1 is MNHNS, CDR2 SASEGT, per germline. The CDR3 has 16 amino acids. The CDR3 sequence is CASSELGSLVADTQYF. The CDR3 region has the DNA TGTGCCAGCAGTGAATTGGGCAGTTTGGTAGCAGATACGCAGTATTTT.

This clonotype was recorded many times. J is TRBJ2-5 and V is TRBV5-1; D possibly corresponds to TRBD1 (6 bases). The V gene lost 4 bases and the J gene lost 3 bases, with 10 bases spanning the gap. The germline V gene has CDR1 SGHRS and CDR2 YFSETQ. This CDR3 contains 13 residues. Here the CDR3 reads CASSPRTEETQYF. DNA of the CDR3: TGCGCCAGCAGCCCGAGGACAGAAGAGACCCAGTACTTC. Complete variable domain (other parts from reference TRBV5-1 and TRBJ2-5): KAGVTQTPRYLIKTRGQQVTLSCSPISGHRSVSWYQQTPGQGLQFLFEYFSETQRNKGNFPGRFSGRQFSNSRSEMNVSTLELGDSALYLCASSPRTEETQYFGPGTRLLVL.

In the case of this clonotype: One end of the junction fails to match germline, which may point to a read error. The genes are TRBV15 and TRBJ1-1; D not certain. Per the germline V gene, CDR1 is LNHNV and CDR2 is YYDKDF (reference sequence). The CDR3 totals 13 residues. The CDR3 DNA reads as TGTGCCACCAGCAGAGAAACGGGGTGGCCCTCGCCATTT. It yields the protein CATSRETGWPSPF.

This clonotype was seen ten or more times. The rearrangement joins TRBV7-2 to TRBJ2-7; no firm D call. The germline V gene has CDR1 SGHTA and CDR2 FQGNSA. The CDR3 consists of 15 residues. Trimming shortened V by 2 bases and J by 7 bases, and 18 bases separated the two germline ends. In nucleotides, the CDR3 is TGTGCCAGCAGCTTAAGTGGTACAGCCCTGGGTGAGCAGTACTTC. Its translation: CASSLSGTALGEQYF.

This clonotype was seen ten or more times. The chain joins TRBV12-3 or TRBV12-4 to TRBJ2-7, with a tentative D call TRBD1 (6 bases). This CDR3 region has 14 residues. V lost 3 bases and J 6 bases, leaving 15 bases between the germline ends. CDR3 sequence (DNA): TGTGCCAGCAGTTTCTGGGCAGGGGCAGGCGAGCAGTACTTC. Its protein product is CASSFWAGAGEQYF.

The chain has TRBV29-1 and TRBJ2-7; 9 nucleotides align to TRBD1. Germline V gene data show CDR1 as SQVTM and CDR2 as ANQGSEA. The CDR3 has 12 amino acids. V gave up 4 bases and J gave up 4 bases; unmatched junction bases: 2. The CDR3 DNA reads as TGCAGCGTTGCACAGGGGGCTTACGAGCAGTACTTC. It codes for CSVAQGAYEQYF.

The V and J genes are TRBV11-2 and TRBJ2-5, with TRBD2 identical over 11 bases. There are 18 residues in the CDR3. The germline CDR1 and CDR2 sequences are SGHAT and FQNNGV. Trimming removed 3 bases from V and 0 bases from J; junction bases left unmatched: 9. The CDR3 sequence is CASSFLAGGPINQETQYF. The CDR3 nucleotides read TGTGCCAGCAGCTTTCTAGCGGGGGGACCTATCAACCAAGAGACCCAGTACTTC.

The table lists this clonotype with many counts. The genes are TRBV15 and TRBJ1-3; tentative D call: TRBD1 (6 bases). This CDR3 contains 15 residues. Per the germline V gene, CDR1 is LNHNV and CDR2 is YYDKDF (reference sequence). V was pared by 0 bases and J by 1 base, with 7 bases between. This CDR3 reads CATSRDQGSGNTIYF. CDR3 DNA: TGTGCCACCAGCAGAGATCAGGGGTCTGGAAACACCATATATTTT.

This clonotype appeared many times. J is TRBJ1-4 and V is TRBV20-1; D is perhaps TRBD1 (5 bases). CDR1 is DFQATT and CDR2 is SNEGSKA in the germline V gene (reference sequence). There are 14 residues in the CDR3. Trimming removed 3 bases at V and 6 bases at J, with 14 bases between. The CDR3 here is CSARTPGTDEKLFF. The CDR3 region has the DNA TGCAGTGCTAGGACCCCAGGGACGGATGAAAAACTGTTTTTT.

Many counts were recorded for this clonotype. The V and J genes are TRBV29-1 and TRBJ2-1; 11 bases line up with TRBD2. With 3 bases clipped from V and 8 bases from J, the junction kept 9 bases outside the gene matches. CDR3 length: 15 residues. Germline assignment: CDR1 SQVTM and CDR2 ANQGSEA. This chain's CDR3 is CSVDAGLAVRDEQFF. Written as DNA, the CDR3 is TGCAGCGTTGATGCGGGACTAGCGGTCAGGGATGAGCAGTTCTTC.

This CDR3 reads CASSLDWGADEQFF. The CDR3, as DNA: TGTGCCAGCAGCTTGGACTGGGGCGCGGATGAGCAGTTCTTC. V usage is TRBV7-8 and J usage is TRBJ2-1; D may match TRBD1 or TRBD2 (5 bases each). The CDR3 runs to 14 residues. The germline V and J ends were trimmed by 3 bases and 8 bases, with 14 bases remaining between them. Per germline, CDR1 SGHVS and CDR2 FQNEAQ.

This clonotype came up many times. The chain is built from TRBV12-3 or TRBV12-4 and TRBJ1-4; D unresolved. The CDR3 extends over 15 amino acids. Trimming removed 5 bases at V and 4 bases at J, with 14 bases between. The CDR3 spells CASSPGPARNEKLFF. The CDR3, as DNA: TGTGCCAGCAGTCCGGGTCCTGCGCGTAATGAAAAACTGTTTTTT.